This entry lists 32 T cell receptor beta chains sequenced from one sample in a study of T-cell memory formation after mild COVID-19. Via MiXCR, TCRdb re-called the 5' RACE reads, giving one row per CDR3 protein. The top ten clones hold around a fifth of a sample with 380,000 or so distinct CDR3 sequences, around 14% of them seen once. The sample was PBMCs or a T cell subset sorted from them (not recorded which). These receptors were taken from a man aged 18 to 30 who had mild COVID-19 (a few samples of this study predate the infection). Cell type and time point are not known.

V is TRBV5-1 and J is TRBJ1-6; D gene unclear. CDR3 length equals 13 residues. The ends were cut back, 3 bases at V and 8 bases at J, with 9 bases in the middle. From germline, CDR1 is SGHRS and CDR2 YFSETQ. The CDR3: CASSSGRDSPLHF. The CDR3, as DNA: TGCGCCAGCAGCTCCGGCCGGGATTCACCCCTCCACTTT.

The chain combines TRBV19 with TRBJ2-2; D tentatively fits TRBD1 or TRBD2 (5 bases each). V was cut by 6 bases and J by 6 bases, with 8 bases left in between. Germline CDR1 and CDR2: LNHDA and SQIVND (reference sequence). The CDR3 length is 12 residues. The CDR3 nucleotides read TGTGCCAGTAGGTCGGGGCCCGGGGAGCTGTTTTTT. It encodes CASRSGPGELFF.

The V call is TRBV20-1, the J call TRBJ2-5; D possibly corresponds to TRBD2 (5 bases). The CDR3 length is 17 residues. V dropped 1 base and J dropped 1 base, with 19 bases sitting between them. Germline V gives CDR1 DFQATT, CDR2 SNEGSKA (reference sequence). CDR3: CSARARQASWGQETQYF. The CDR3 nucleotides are TGCAGTGCTAGAGCCCGTCAGGCTAGCTGGGGCCAAGAGACCCAGTACTTC.

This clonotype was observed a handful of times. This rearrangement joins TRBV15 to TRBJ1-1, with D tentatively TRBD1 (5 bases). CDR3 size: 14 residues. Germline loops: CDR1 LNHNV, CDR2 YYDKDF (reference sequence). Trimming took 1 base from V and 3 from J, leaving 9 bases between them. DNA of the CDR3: TGTGCCACCAGCAGAGGGACACGGGACACTGAAGCTTTCTTT. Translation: CATSRGTRDTEAFF.

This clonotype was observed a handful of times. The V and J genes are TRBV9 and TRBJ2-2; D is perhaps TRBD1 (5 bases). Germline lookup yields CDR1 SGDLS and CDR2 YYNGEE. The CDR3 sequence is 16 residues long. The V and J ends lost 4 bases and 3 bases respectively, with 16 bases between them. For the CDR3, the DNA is TGTGCCAGCAGCCCCTCCGGACAAGGAGACACCGGGGAGCTGTTTTTT. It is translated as CASSPSGQGDTGELFF.

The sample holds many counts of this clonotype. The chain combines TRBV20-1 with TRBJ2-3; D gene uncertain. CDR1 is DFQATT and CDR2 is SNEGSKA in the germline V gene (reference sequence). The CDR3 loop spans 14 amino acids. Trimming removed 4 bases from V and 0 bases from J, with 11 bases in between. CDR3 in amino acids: CSAMASQSTDTQYF. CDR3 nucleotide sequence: TGCAGTGCTATGGCCAGCCAGAGCACAGATACGCAGTATTTT.

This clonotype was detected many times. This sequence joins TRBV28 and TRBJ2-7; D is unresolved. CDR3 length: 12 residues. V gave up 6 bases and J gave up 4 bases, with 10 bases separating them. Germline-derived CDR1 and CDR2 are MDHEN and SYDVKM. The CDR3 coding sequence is TGTGCCAGCAGCTCCCGCTGGTACGAGCAGTACGTC. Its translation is CASSSRWYEQYV.

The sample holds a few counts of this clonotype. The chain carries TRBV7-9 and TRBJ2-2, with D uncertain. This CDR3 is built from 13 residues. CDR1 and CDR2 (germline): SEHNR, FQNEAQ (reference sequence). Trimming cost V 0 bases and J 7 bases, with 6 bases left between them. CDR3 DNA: TGTGCCAGCAGCTTAGCGATCGGCGGGGAGCTGTTTTTT. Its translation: CASSLAIGGELFF.

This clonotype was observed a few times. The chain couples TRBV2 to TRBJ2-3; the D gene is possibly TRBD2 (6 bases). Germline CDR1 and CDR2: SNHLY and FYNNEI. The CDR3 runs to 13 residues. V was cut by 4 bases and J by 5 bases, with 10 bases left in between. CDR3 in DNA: TGTGCCAGCAGTGCTAGCGTGTTAGATACGCAGTATTTT. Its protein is CASSASVLDTQYF.

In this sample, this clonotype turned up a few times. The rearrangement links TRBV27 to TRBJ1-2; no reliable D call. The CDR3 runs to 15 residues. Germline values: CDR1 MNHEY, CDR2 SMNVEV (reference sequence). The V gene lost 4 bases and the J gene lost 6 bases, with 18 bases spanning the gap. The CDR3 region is CASSSSPHGTNGYTF. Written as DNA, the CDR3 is TGTGCCAGCAGTTCGAGCCCCCATGGCACGAATGGCTACACCTTC.

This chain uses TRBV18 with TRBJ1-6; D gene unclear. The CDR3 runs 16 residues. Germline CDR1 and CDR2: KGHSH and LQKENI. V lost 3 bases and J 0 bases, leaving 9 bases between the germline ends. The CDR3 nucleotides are TGTGCCAGCTCACCGACGCGCAGCTCCTATAATTCACCCCTCCACTTT. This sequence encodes CASSPTRSSYNSPLHF.

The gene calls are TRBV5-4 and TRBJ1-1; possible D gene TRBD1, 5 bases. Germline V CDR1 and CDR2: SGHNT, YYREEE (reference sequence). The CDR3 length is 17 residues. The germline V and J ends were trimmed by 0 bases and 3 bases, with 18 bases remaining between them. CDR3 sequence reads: CASSLDPRRDQDTEAFF. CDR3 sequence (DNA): TGTGCCAGCAGCTTGGATCCCCGAAGGGACCAGGACACTGAAGCTTTCTTT.

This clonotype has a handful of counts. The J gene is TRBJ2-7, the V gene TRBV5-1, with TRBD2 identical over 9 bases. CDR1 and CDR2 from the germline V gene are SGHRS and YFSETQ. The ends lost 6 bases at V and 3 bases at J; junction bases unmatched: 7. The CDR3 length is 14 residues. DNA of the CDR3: TGCGCCAGCAACGAAGCGGGGGGATACTACGAGCAGTACTTC. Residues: CASNEAGGYYEQYF.

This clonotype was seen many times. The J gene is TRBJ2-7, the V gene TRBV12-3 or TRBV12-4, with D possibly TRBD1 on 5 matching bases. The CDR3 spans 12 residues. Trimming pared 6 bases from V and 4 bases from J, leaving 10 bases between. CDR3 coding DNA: TGTGCCAGCAGCCGCGACAGTTACGAGCAGTACGTC. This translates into CASSRDSYEQYV.

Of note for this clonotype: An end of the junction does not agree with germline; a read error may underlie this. The CDR3 here is CASREAGTWGETQYF. The CDR3 DNA follows: TGTGCCAGCAGGGAAGCGGGGACGTGGGGAGAGACCCAGTACTTC. This chain links TRBV2 with TRBJ2-5, with 7 bases fitting TRBD2. Germline V gene lookup returns CDR1 SNHLY and CDR2 FYNNEI. The CDR3 runs 15 residues.

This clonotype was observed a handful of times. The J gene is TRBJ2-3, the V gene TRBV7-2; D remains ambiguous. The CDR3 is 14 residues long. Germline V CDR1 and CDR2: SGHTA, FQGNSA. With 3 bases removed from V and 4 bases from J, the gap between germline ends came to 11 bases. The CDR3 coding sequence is TGTGCCAGCAGCTTCAGTCAAGCACCAGATACGCAGTATTTT. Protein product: CASSFSQAPDTQYF.

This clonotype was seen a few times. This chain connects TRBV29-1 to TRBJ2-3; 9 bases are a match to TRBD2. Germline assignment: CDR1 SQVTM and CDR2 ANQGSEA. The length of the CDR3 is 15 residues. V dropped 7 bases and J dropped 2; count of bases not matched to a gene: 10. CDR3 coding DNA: TGCAGCGCCCACCCGGCGGGGGGGCCCACAGATACGCAGTATTTT. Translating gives CSAHPAGGPTDTQYF.

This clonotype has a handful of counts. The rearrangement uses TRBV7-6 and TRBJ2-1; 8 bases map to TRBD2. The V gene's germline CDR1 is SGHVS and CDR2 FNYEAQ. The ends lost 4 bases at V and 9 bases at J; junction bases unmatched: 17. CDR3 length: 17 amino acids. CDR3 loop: CASSSPRGAGAHAEQFF. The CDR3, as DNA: TGTGCCAGCAGCTCCCCTAGGGGAGCGGGGGCCCACGCTGAGCAGTTCTTC.

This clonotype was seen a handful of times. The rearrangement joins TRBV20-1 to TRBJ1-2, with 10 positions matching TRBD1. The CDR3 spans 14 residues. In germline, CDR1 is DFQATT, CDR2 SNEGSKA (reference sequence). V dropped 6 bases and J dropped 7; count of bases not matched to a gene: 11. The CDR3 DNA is TGCAGTGCATCACCTCCGGGACAGGGGCCTGGCTACACCTTC. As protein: CSASPPGQGPGYTF.

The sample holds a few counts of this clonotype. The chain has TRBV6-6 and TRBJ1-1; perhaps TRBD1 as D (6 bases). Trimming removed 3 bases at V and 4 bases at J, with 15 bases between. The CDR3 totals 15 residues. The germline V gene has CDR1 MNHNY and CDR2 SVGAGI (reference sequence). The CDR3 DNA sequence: TGTGCCAGCAGTTATTCCCCAACAGGGCTCACTGAAGCTTTCTTT. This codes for CASSYSPTGLTEAFF.

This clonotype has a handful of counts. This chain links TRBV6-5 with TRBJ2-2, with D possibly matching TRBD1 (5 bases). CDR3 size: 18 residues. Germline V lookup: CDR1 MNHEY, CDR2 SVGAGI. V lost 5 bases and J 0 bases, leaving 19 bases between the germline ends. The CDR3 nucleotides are TGTGCCAGCAGTCGAACAAGACAGTCGCCTTCGAACACCGGGGAGCTGTTTTTT. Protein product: CASSRTRQSPSNTGELFF.

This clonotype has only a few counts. The CDR3 spells CASSPGQLNTGELFF. CDR3 coding DNA: TGTGCCAGCAGCCCCGGGCAGTTGAACACCGGGGAGCTGTTTTTT. V gene TRBV7-3 combines with J gene TRBJ2-2; D is uncertain. The V end lost 5 bases, the J end lost 1 base, and 11 bases lay between the germline ends. This CDR3 has 15 residues. CDR1 SGHTA and CDR2 FQGTGA come from the germline V gene.

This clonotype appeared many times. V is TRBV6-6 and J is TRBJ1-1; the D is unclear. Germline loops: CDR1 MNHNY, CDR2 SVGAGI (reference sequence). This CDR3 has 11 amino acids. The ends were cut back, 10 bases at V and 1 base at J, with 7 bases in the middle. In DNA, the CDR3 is TGTGCCACTGAGGAGAACACTGAAGCTTTCTTT. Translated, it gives CATEENTEAFF.

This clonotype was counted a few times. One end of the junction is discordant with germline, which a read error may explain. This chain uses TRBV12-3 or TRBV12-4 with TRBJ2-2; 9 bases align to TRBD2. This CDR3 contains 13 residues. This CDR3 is CGSGGLAMGELFF. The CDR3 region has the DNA TGCGGTAGCGGGGGACTAGCCATGGGGGAGCTGTTTTTT.

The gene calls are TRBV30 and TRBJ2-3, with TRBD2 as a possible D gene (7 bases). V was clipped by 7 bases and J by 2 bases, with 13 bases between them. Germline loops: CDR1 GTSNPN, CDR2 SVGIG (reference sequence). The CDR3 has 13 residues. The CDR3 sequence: CASAGADTDTQYF. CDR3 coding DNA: TGTGCCTCTGCGGGGGCCGACACAGATACGCAGTATTTT.

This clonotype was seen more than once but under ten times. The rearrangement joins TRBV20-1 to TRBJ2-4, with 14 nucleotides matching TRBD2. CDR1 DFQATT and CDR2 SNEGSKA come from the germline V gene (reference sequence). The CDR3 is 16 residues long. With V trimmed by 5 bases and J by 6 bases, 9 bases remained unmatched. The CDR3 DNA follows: TGCAGTGCTTCGGGACTAGCGGGGGAAGGTCTAAACATTCAGTACTTC. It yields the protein CSASGLAGEGLNIQYF.

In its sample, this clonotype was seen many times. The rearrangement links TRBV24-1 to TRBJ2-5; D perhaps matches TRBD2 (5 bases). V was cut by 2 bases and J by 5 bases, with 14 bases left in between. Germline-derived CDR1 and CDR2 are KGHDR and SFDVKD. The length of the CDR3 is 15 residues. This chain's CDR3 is CATSDSRGSMETQYF. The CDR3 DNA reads TGTGCCACCAGTGATTCCCGGGGATCAATGGAGACCCAGTACTTC.

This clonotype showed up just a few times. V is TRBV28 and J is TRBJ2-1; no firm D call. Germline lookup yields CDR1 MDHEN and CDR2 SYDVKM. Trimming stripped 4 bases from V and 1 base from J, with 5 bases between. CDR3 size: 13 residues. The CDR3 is CASSSESYNEQFF. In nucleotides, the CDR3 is TGTGCCAGCAGTTCTGAATCCTACAATGAGCAGTTCTTC.

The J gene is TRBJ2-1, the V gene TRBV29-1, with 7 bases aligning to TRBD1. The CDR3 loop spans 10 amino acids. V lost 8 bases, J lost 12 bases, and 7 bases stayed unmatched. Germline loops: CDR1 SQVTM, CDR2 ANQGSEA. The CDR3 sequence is CSPTGVGQFF. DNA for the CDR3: TGCAGCCCTACAGGGGTTGGGCAGTTCTTC.

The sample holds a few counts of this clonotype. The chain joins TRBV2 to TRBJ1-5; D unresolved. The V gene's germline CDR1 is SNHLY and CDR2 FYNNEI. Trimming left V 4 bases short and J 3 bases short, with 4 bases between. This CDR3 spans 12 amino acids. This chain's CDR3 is CASSGYNQPQHF. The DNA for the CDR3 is TGTGCCAGCAGTGGTTACAATCAGCCCCAGCATTTT. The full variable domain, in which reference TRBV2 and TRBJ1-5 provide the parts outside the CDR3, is EPEVTQTPSHQVTQMGQEVILRCVPISNHLYFYWYRQILGQKVEFLVSFYNNEISEKSEIFDDQFSVERPDGSNFTLKIRSTKLEDSAMYFCASSGYNQPQHFGDGTRLSIL.

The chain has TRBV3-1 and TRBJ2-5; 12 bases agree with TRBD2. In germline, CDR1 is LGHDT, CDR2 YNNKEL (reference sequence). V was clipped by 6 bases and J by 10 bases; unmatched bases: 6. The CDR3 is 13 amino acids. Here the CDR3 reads CASSLAGGSDQYF. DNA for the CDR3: TGTGCCAGCAGTCTAGCGGGGGGGTCTGACCAGTACTTC.

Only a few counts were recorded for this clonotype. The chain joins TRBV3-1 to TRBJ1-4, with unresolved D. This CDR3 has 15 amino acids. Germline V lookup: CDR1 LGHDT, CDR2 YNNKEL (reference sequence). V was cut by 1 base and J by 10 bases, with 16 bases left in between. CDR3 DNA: TGTGCCAGCAGCCAAGGATGGAGGCCGGAGGGAAAACTGTTTTTT. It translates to CASSQGWRPEGKLFF.